The rows below give T cell receptor beta chains drawn from one sample of a study of beta chain features in type 1 diabetes. TCRdb's table, derived via immunoSEQ multiplex PCR, lists solely in-frame clones and lacks some. The sample yields about 290,000 clones, around 7.8% seen once. Material: central memory CD4+ T cells from blood. The receptors originated from a woman between 18 and 29 years old in good health. Each CDR3 is given with its conserved first and last residue. The order of the fields is D gene, J gene, V gene, clone size, CDR3 DNA, CDR3 protein. The D gene is left open where the match is weak. The size entry is marked missing in some rows and otherwise reads once, few, many or a size class.

TRBD1,TRBJ2-1,TRBV29-1,-,TGCAGCGTTGAAGGGACAGGGGGTCACAATGAGCAGTTCTTC,CSVEGTGGHNEQFF
-,TRBJ2-1,TRBV14,-,TGTGCCAGCAGCCCCTGGGGCGGACCAAGGGCATACAATGAGCAGTTCTTC,CASSPWGGPRAYNEQFF
TRBD2,TRBJ2-1,TRBV18,-,TGTGCCAGCTCACAAGCGGGGCCATCCTACAATGAGCAGTTCTTC,CASSQAGPSYNEQFF
-,TRBJ2-2,TRBV25-1,-,TGTGCCAGCATCGGACGGGCGAACACCGGGGAGCTGTTTTTT,CASIGRANTGELFF
TRBD1,TRBJ2-3,TRBV9,few,TGTGCCAGCAGCGTAGTCCGGACAGGGTACACAGATACGCAGTATTTT,CASSVVRTGYTDTQYF
-,TRBJ1-1,TRBV7-2,-,TGTGCCAGCAGCTTATGGGGGCAGAACACTGAAGCTTTCTTT,CASSLWGQNTEAFF
-,TRBJ2-4,TRBV4-3,many,TGCGCCAGCAGCCAAGAAAGTACAGGGCCCAAAAACATTCAGTACTTC,CASSQESTGPKNIQYF
-,TRBJ1-5,TRBV16,few,TGTGCCAGCAGCCAATTTGGGGGTCTGGAGGGTCGGCAGCCCCAGCATTTT,CASSQFGGLEGRQPQHF
TRBD1,TRBJ1-2,TRBV28,few,TGTGCCATTGACAGGGGAGTTACTAACTATGGCTACACCTTC,CAIDRGVTNYGYTF
-,TRBJ1-5,TRBV2,-,TGTGCCAGCAGGGAGGGACGGAGCAATCAGCCCCAGCATTTT,CASREGRSNQPQHF
TRBD1,TRBJ2-2,TRBV11-3,-,TGTGCCAGCAGTAGGGGGCCGAACACCGGGGAGCTGTTTTTT,CASSRGPNTGELFF
-,TRBJ2-4,TRBV7-2,few,TGTGCCAGCAGCGCTATTGAGGGACGAGCCAAAAACATTCAGTACTTC,CASSAIEGRAKNIQYF
-,TRBJ1-5,TRBV19,-,TGTGCCAGTAGTAGAGCCTATAGCAATCAGCCCCAGCATTTT,CASSRAYSNQPQHF
-,TRBJ2-5,TRBV7-9,few,TGTGCCATCCCAGGGCTAGTCGAAGGAGAGACCCAGTACTTC,CAIPGLVEGETQYF
-,TRBJ2-1,TRBV7-3,few,TGTGCCAGCAGCTTAGGGGTGGGCGGAGCGGTAGGCCTAGGTGAGCAGTTCTTC,CASSLGVGGAVGLGEQFF
-,TRBJ2-5,TRBV15,many,TGTGCCACCAGTTCGCTCGGAGGGGAGACCCAGTACTTC,CATSSLGGETQYF
TRBD1,TRBJ2-7,TRBV5-4,many,TGTGCCAGCAGCTTGAGTCAGGGGGAAGGCTACGAGCAGTACTTC,CASSLSQGEGYEQYF
TRBD1,TRBJ1-1,TRBV6-6,-,TGTGCCAGCAGTGATACAGGGGGCAAGAACACTGAAGCTTTCTTT,CASSDTGGKNTEAFF
-,TRBJ2-1,TRBV5-1,-,TGCGCCAGCAGCTTGGATAGTGAGGTCGCACAGTTCTTC,CASSLDSEVAQFF
-,TRBJ1-1,TRBV19,-,TGTGCCAGTAGTATGATTAAGGGGAGCCGGAGTGGAGCTTTCTTT,CASSMIKGSRSGAFF
TRBD2,TRBJ2-3,TRBV11-3,few,TGTGCCAGCAGCTTAGCGCCCCACGGGGGACTAGCAAGCAGCACAGATACGCAGTATTTT,CASSLAPHGGLASSTDTQYF
-,TRBJ1-2,TRBV19,-,TGTGCTACCAGTACGGCAGGAAACTATGGCTACACCTTC,CATSTAGNYGYTF
-,TRBJ1-5,TRBV2,-,TGTGCCAGCCTAGAGGATAGCGGAGGAATGGCCCAGCATTTT,CASLEDSGGMAQHF
TRBD1,TRBJ1-4,TRBV28,few,TGTGCCAGCAGCCCGGCACAGGGGGCGCGGGAAAAACTGTTTTTT,CASSPAQGAREKLFF
-,TRBJ2-5,TRBV4-1,-,TGCGCCAGCAGCCAAGACCCCGACATCGAGACCCAGTACTTC,CASSQDPDIETQYF
TRBD1,TRBJ2-2,TRBV29-1,-,TGCAGCGTTGGGACAGGGTACACCGGGGAGCTGTTTTTT,CSVGTGYTGELFF
-,TRBJ1-1,TRBV7-2,-,TGTGCCAGCAGCCTTTCCAGGGAGACTGAAGCTTTCTTT,CASSLSRETEAFF
TRBD1,TRBJ1-1,TRBV2,few,TGTGCCAGCAGCACACAGGGGGTGATCAACACTGAAGCTTTCTTT,CASSTQGVINTEAFF
-,TRBJ1-1,TRBV5-6,few,TGTGCCAGCAGCTGGGAGCCTAGTTCGACTGAAGCTTTCTTT,CASSWEPSSTEAFF
-,TRBJ1-3,TRBV21-1,-,TGTGCCAGCAGCATTGAACCTACTGGAAACACCATATATTTT,CASSIEPTGNTIYF
-,TRBJ2-3,TRBV7-8,-,TGTGCCAGCAGCTACCTCTCCGTGGGAGCAGGCACAGATACGCAGTATTTT,CASSYLSVGAGTDTQYF
TRBD1,TRBJ2-2,TRBV19,-,TGTGCCAGTGGAACGGGACAGCCAGGTCCCGGGGAGCTGTTTTTT,CASGTGQPGPGELFF
-,TRBJ1-2,TRBV2,few,TGTGCCAGCAGGAAGACAACGACTAATGGCTACACCTTC,CASRKTTTNGYTF
TRBD2,TRBJ2-5,TRBV7-2,many,TGTGCCAGCAGCTTTTCGGGAGGGCACGGGGAGACCCAGTACTTC,CASSFSGGHGETQYF
-,TRBJ2-3,TRBV7-6,few,TGTGCCAGCAGCGAGAAAGGGAGGAGTACTAGCACAGATACGCAGTATTTT,CASSEKGRSTSTDTQYF
TRBD2,TRBJ2-1,TRBV7-9,-,TGTGCCAGCAGCCCGGGGACTAGTAATGAGCAGTTCTTC,CASSPGTSNEQFF